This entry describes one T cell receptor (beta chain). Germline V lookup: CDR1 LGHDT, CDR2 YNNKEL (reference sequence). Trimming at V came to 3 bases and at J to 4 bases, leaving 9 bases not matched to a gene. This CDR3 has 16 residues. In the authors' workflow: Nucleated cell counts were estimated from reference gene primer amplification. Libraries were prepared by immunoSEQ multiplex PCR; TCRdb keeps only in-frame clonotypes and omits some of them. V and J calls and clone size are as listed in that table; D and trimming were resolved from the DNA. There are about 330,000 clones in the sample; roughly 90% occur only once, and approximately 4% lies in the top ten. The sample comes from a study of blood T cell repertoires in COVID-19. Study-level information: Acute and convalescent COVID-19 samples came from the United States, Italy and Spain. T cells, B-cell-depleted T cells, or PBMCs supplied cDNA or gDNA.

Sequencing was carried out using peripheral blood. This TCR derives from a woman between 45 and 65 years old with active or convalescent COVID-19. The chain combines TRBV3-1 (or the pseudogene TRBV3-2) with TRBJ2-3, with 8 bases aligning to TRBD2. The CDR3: CASSHPPGLVSDTQYF. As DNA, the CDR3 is TGTGCCAGCAGCCACCCACCGGGACTAGTATCAGATACGCAGTATTTT.